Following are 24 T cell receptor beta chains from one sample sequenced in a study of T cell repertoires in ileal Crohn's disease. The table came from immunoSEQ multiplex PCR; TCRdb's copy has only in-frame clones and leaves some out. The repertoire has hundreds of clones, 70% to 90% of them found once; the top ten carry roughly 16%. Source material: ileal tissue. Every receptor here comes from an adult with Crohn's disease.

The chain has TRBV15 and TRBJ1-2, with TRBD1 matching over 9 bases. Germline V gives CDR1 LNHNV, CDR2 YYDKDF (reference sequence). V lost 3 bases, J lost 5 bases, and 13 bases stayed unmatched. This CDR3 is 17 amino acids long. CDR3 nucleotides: TGTGCCACCAGCAGTACTAACAGGGGGCGCGGGTCGTATGGCTACACCTTC. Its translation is CATSSTNRGRGSYGYTF. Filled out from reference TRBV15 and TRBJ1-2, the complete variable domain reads DAMVIQNPRYQVTQFGKPVTLSCSQTLNHNVMYWYQQKSSQAPKLLFHYYDKDFNNEADTPDNFQSRRPNTSFCFLDIRSPGLGDTAMYLCATSSTNRGRGSYGYTFGSGTRLTVV.

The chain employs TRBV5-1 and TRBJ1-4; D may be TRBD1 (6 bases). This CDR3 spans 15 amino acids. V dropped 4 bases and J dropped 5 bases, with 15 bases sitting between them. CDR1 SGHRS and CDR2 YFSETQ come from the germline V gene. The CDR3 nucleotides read TGCGCCAGCAGCGCATCCGGGACATCGAATGAAAAACTGTTTTTT. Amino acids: CASSASGTSNEKLFF.

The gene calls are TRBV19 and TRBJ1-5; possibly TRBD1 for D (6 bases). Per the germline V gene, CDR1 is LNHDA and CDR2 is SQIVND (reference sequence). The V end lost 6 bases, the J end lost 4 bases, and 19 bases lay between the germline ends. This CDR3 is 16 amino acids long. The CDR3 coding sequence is TGTGCCAGTAGGACACTATCCAGGGGAGGGAATCAGCCCCAGCATTTT. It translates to CASRTLSRGGNQPQHF.

As DNA, the CDR3 is TGTGCCAGCAGTTTAACAGGGGGTAGTTCCGGGGAGCTGTTTTTT. Translated: CASSLTGGSSGELFF. The chain employs TRBV28 and TRBJ2-2, with TRBD1 matching 8 bases. V lost 2 bases, J lost 6 bases, and 5 bases stayed unmatched. The germline V gene encodes CDR1 MDHEN and CDR2 SYDVKM. CDR3 length: 15 amino acids.

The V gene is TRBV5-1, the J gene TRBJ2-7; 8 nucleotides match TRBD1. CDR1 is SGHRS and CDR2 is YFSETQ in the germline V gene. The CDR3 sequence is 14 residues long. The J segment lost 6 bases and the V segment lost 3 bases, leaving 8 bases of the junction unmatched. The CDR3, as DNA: TGCGCCAGCAGCTCAGGACAGGGTGCAACCGAGCAGTACTTC. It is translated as CASSSGQGATEQYF.

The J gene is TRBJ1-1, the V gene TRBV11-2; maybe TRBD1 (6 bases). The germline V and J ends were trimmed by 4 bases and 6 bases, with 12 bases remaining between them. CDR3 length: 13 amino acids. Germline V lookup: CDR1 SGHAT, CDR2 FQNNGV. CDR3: CASSSQGSAEAFF. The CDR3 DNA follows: TGTGCCAGCAGCTCCCAGGGGAGCGCTGAAGCTTTCTTT.

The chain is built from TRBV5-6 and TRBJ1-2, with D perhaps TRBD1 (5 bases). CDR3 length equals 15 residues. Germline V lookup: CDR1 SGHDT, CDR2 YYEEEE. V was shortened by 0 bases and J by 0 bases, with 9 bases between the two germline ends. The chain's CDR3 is CASSLDGASNYGYTF. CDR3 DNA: TGTGCCAGCAGCTTGGATGGGGCGTCTAACTATGGCTACACCTTC.

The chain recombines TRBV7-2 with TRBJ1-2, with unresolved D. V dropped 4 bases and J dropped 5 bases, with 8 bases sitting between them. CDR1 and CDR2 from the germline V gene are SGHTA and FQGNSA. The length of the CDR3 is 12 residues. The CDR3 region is CASSSRLYGYTF. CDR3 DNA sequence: TGTGCCAGCAGCTCCCGACTTTATGGCTACACCTTC.

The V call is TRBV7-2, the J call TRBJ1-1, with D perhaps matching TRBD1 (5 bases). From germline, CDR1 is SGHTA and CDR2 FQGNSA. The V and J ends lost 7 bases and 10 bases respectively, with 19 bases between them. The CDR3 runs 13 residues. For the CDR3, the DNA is TGTGCCAGCACTAAAAGGAGGGGATCGGGAGCTTTCTTT. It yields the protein CASTKRRGSGAFF.

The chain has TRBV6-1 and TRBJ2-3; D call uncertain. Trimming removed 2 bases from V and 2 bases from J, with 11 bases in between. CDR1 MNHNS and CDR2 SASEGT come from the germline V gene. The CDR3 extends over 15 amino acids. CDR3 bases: TGTGCCAGCAGTGAACGGCCCACAGTCACAGATACGCAGTATTTT. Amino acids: CASSERPTVTDTQYF.

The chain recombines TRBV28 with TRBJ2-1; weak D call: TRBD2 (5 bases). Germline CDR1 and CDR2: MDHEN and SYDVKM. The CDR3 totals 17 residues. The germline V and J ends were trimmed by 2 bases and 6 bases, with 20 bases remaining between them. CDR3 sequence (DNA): TGTGCCAGCAGTTTAGGCCGGCGGGCCCGGATCCCCAATGAGCAGTTCTTC. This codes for CASSLGRRARIPNEQFF.

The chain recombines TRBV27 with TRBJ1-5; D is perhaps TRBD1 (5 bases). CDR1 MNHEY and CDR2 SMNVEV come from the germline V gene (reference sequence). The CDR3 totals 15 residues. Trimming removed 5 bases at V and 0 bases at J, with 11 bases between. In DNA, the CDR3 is TGTGCCAGCAGTGTAAACAGGTATAGCAATCAGCCCCAGCATTTT. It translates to CASSVNRYSNQPQHF.

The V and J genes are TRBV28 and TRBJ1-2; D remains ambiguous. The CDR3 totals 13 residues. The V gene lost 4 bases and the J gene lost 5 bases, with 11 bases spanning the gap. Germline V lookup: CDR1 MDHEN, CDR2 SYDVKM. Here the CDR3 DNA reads TGTGCCAGCAGTTACATCGGACTGTATGGCTACACCTTC. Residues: CASSYIGLYGYTF.

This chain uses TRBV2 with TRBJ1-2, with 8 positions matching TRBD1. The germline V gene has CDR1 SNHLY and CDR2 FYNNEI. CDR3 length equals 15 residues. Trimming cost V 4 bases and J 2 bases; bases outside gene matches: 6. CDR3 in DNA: TGTGCCAGCAGTGTAGGACAGGGCCAGAACTATGGCTACACCTTC. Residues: CASSVGQGQNYGYTF.

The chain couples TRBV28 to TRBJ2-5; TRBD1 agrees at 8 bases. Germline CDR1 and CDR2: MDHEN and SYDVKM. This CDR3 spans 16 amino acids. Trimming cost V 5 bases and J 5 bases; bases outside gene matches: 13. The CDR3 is CASSHMVGRQGETQYF. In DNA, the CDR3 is TGTGCCAGCAGTCACATGGTTGGGAGACAGGGGGAGACCCAGTACTTC.

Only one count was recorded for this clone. The chain's CDR3 is CASSLPGTSTDTQYF. The CDR3 region has the DNA TGCGCCAGCAGCTTGCCGGGAACTAGCACAGATACGCAGTATTTT. V is TRBV5-1 and J is TRBJ2-3; D is possibly TRBD2 (5 bases). Germline V gives CDR1 SGHRS, CDR2 YFSETQ. CDR3 length: 15 residues. Trimming pared 1 base from V and 0 bases from J, leaving 9 bases between. The entire variable domain, with the rest obtained from reference TRBV5-1 and TRBJ2-3, is as follows: KAGVTQTPRYLIKTRGQQVTLSCSPISGHRSVSWYQQTPGQGLQFLFEYFSETQRNKGNFPGRFSGRQFSNSRSEMNVSTLELGDSALYLCASSLPGTSTDTQYFGPGTRLTVL.

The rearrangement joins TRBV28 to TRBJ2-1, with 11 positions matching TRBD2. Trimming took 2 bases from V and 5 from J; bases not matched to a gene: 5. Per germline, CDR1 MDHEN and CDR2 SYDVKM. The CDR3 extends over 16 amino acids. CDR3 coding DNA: TGTGCCAGCAGTTTAATAGCGGGAGGGCCTAACAATGAGCAGTTCTTC. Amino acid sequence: CASSLIAGGPNNEQFF.

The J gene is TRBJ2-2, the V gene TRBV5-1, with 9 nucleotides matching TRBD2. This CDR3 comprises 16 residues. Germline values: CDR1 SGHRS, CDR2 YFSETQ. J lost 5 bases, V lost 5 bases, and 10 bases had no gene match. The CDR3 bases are TGCGCCAGCAGTTCGGGCGGGAGGGCCGGAACCGGGGAGCTGTTTTTT. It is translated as CASSSGGRAGTGELFF.

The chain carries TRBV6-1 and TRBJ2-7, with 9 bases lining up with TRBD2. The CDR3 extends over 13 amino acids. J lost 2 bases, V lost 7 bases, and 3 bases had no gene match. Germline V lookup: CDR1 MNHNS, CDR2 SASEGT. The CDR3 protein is CASTLAGPYEQYF. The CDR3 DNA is TGTGCCAGCACACTAGCGGGTCCCTACGAGCAGTACTTC.

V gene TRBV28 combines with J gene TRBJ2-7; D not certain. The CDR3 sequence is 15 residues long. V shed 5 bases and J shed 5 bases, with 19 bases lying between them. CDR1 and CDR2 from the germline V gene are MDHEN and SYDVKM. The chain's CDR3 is CASSPPRMLTHEQYF. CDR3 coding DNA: TGTGCCAGCAGTCCCCCTCGCATGCTAACCCACGAGCAGTACTTC. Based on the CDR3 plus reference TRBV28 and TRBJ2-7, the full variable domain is DVKVTQSSRYLVKRTGEKVFLECVQDMDHENMFWYRQDPGLGLRLIYFSYDVKMKEKGDIPEGYSVSREKKERFSLILESASTNQTSMYLCASSPPRMLTHEQYFGPGTRLTVT.

The CDR3 loop is CASSLTGTAHNEQFF. In DNA, the CDR3 is TGTGCCAGCAGTTTAACCGGGACAGCCCACAATGAGCAGTTCTTC. The V and J genes are TRBV28 and TRBJ2-1; 7 bases map to TRBD1. With V trimmed by 2 bases and J by 5 bases, 6 bases remained unmatched. This CDR3 is built from 15 residues. Germline V gene lookup returns CDR1 MDHEN and CDR2 SYDVKM.

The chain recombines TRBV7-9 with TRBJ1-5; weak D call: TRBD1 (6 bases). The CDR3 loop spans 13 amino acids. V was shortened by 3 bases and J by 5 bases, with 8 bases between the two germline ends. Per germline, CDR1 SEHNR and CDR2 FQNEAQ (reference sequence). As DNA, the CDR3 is TGTGCCAGCAGCTTCGGACAGTATCAGCCCCAGCATTTT. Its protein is CASSFGQYQPQHF. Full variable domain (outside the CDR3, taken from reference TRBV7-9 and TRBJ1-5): DTGVSQNPRHKITKRGQNVTFRCDPISEHNRLYWYRQTLGQGPEFLTYFQNEAQLEKSRLLSDRFSAERPKGSFSTLEIQRTEQGDSAMYLCASSFGQYQPQHFGDGTRLSIL.

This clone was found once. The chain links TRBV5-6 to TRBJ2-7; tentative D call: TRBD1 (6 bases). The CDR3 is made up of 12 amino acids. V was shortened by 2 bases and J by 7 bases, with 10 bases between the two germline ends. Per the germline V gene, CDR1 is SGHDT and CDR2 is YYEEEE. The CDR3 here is CASSFFQGEQYF. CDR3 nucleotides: TGTGCCAGCAGCTTTTTCCAGGGGGAGCAGTACTTC.

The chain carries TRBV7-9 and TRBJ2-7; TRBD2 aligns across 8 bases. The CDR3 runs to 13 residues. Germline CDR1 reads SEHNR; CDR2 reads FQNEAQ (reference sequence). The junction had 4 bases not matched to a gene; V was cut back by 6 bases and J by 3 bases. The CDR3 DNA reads TGTGCCAGCAGAGCGGGAGATAACTACGAGCAGTACTTC. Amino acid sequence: CASRAGDNYEQYF.